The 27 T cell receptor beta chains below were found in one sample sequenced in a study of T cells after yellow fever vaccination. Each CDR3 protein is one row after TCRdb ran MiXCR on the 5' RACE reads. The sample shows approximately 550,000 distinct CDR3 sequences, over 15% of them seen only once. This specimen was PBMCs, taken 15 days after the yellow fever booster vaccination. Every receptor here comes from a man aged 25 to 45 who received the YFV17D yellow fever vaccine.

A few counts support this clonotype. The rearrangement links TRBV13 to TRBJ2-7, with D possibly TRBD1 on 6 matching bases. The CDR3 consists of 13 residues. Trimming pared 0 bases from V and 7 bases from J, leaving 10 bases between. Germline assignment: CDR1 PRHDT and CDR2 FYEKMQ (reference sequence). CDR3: CASSLGDSVEQYF. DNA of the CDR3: TGTGCCAGCAGCTTAGGGGACAGCGTTGAGCAGTACTTC.

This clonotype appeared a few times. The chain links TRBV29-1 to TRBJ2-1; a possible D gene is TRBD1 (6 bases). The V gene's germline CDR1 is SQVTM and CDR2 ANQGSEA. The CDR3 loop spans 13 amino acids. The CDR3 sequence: CSASQGVMNEQFF. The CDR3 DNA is TGCAGTGCCTCACAGGGTGTGATGAATGAGCAGTTCTTC.

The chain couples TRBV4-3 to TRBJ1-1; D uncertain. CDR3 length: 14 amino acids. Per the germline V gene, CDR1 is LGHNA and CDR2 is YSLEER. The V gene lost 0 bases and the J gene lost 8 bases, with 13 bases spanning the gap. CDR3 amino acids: CASSQDGRPGEAFF. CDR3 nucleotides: TGCGCCAGCAGCCAAGATGGCCGCCCGGGGGAAGCTTTCTTT.

Here the CDR3 reads CASSPPRGEQFF. CDR3 sequence (DNA): TGCGCCAGCAGCCCGCCTCGGGGTGAGCAGTTCTTC. V and J are TRBV4-3 and TRBJ2-1; D perhaps matches TRBD2 (5 bases). CDR1 and CDR2 (germline): LGHNA, YSLEER. V gave up 4 bases and J gave up 9 bases, with 10 bases separating them. CDR3 size: 12 residues.

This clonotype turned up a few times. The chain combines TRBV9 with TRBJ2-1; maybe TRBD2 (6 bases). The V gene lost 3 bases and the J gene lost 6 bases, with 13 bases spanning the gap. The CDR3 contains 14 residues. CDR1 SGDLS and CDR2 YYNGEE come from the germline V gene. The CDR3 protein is CASSATSGSNEQFF. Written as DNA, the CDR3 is TGTGCCAGCAGCGCGACTAGTGGTTCCAATGAGCAGTTCTTC.

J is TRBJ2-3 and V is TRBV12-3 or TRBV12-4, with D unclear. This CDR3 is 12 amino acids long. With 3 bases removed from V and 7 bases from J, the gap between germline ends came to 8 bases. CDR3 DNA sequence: TGTGCCAGCAGTTTTATACCCAATACGCAGTATTTT. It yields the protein CASSFIPNTQYF.

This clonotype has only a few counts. The CDR3 sequence is CASLGANTGELFF. As DNA, the CDR3 is TGTGCCAGCCTTGGCGCGAACACCGGGGAGCTGTTTTTT. The rearrangement joins TRBV28 to TRBJ2-2; D gene uncertain. Trimming left V 8 bases short and J 0 bases short, with 7 bases between. This CDR3 spans 13 amino acids. Germline-derived CDR1 and CDR2 are MDHEN and SYDVKM.

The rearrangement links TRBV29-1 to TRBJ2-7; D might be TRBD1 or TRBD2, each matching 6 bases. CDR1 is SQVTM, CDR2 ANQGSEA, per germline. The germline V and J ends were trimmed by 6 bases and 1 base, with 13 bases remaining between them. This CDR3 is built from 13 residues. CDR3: CSVGGPDSYEQYF. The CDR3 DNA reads TGCAGCGTAGGGGGGCCGGATTCCTACGAGCAGTACTTC.

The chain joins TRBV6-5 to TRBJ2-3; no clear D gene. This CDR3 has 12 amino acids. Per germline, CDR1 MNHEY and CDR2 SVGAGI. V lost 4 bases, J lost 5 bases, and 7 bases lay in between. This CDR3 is CASSSSRDTQYF. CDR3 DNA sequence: TGTGCCAGCAGTTCCTCCCGAGATACGCAGTATTTT.

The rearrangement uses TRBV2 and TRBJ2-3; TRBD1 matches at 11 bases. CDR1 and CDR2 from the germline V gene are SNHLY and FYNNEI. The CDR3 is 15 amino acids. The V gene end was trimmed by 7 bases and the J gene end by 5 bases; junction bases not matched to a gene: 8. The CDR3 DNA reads TGTGCCAGCAAACGCTCCGGGACAGGGGGAGATACGCAGTATTTT. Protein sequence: CASKRSGTGGDTQYF.

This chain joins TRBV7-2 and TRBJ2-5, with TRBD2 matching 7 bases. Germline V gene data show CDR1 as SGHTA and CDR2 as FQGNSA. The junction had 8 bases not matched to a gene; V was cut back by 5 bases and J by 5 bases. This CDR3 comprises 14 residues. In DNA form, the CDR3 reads TGTGCCAGCAGCCCACAAGCGGGAAGCGAGACCCAGTACTTC. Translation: CASSPQAGSETQYF. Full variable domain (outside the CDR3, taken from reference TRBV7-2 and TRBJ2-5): GAGVSQSPSNKVTEKGKDVELRCDPISGHTALYWYRQSLGQGLEFLIYFQGNSAPDKSGLPSDRFSAERTGGSVSTLTIQRTQQEDSAVYLCASSPQAGSETQYFGPGTRLLVL.

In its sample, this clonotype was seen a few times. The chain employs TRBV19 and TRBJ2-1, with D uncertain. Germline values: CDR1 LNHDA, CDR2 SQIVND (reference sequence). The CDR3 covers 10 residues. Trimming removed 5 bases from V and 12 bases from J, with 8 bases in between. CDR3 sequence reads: CASSGGGQFF. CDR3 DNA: TGTGCCAGTAGTGGCGGCGGGCAGTTCTTC. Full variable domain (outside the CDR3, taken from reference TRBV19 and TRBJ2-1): DGGITQSPKYLFRKEGQNVTLSCEQNLNHDAMYWYRQDPGQGLRLIYYSQIVNDFQKGDIAEGYSVSREKKESFPLTVTSAQKNPTAFYLCASSGGGQFFGPGTRLTVL.

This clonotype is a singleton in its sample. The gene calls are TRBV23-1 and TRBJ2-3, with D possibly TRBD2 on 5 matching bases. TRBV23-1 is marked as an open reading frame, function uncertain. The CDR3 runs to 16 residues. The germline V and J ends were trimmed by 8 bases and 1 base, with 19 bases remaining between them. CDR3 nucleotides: TGCGCCAGCGCCCCGGGTAGCGAAAAGGGCACAGATACGCAGTATTTT. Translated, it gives CASAPGSEKGTDTQYF.

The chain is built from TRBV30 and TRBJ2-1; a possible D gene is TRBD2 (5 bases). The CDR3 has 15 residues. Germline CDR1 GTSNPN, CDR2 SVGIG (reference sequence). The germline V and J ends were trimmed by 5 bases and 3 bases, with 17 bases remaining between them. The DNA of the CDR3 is TGTGCCTGGCAGAGTGGGTCGCGGGTCTACAATGAGCAGTTCTTC. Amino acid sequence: CAWQSGSRVYNEQFF.

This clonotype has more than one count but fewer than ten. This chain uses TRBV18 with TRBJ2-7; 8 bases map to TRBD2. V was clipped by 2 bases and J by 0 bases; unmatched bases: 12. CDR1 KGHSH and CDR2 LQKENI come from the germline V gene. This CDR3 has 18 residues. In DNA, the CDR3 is TGTGCCAGCTCACCAGATTGGCTAGCGGGCCCGAGCTCCTACGAGCAGTACTTC. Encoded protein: CASSPDWLAGPSSYEQYF.

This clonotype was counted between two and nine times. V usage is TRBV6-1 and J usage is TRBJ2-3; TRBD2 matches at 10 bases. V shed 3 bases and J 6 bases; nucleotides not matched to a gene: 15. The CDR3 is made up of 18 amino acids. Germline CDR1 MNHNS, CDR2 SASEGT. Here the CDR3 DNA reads TGTGCCAGCAGTGAGTGGGGGGCTAGCGGGAGCCCTAAGGATACGCAGTATTTT. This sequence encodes CASSEWGASGSPKDTQYF.

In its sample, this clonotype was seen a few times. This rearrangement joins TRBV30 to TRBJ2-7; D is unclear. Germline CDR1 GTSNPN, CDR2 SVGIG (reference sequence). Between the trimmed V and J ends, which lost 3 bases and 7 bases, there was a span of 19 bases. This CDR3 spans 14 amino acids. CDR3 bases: TGTGCCTGGAGCCGGCCAGGTTCCGCGAGGGAGCAGTACTTC. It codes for CAWSRPGSAREQYF.

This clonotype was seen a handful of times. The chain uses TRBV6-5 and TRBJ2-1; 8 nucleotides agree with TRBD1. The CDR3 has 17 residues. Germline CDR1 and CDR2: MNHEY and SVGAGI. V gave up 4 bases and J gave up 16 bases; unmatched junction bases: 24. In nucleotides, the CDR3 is TGTGCCAGCAGTTTCCACGCCCAGGGGATACAGGGGGTTAGATATTTCTTC. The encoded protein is CASSFHAQGIQGVRYFF.

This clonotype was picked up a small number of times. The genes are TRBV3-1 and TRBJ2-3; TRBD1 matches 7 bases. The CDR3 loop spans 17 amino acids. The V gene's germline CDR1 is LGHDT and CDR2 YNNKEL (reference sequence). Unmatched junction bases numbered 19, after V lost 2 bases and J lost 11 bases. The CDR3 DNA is TGTGCCAGCAGCCAAATGACCGGGACAGCGAGTTATTTAAAGCAGTATTTT. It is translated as CASSQMTGTASYLKQYF.

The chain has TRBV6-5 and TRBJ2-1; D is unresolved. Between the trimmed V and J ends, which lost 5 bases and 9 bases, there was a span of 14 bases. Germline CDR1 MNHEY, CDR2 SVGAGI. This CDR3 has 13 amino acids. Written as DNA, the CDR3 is TGTGCCAGCAGTCTACTCTCCACGAGTGAGCAGTTCTTC. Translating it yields CASSLLSTSEQFF.

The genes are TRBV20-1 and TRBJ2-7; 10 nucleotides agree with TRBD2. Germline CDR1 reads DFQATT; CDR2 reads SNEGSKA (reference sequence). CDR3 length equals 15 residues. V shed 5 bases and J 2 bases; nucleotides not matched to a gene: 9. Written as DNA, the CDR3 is TGCAGTGCTCCCGGAAGGGGACTAGCGCCCTACGAGCAGTACTTC. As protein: CSAPGRGLAPYEQYF.

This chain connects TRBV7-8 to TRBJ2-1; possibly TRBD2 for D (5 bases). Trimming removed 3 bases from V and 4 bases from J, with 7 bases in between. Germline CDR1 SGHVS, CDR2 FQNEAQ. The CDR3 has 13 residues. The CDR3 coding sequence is TGTGCCAGCAGCTTCCCGGGGTACAATGAGCAGTTCTTC. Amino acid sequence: CASSFPGYNEQFF. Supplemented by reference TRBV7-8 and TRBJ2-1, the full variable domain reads GAGVSQSPRYKVAKRGQDVALRCDPISGHVSLFWYQQALGQGPEFLTYFQNEAQLDKSGLPSDRFFAERPEGSVSTLKIQRTQQEDSAVYLCASSFPGYNEQFFGPGTRLTVL.

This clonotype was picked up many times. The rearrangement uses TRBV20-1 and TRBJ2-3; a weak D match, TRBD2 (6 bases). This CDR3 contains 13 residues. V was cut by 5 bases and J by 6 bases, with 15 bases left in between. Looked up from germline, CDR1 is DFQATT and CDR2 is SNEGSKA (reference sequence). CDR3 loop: CSASDYAVDTQYF. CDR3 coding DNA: TGCAGTGCTTCGGACTATGCTGTTGATACGCAGTATTTT.

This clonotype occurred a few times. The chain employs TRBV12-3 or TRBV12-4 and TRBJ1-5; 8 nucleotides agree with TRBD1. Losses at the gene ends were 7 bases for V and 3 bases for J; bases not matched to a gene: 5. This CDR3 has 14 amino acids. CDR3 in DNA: TGTGCCAGCACTCAGGGGGCGGCCAATCAGCCCCAGCATTTT. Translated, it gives CASTQGAANQPQHF.

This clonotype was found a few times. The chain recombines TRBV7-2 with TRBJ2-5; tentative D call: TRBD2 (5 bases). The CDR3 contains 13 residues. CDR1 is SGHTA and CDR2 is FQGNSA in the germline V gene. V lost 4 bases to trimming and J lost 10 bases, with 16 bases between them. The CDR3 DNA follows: TGTGCCAGCAGCTCCTCCCCGGGTGGGAGCCAGTACTTC. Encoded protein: CASSSSPGGSQYF.

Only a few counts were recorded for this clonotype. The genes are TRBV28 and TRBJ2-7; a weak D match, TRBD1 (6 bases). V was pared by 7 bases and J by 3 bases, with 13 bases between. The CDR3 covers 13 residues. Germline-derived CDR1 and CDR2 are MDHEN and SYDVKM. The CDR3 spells CASNWVGGYEQYF. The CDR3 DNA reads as TGTGCCAGCAACTGGGTAGGGGGCTACGAGCAGTACTTC.

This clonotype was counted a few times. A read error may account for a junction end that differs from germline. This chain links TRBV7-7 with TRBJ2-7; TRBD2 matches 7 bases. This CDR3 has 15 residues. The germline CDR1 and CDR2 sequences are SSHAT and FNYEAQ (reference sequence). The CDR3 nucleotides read TGTGCTAGCAGCCCGTTGGGCGCGGTGGGAGGGGAGCAGTACTTC. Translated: CASSPLGAVGGEQYF.